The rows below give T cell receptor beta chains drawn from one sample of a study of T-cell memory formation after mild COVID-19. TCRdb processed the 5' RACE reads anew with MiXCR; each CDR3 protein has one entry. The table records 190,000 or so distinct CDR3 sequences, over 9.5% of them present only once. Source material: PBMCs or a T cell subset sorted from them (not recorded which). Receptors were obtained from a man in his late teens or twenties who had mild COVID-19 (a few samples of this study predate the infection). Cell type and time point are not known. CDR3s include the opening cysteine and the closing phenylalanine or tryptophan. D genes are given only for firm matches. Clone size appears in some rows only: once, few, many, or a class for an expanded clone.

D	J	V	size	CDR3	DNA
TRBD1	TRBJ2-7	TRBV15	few	CATSRGTGGYEQYF	TGTGCCACCAGCAGAGGAACAGGGGGCTACGAGCAGTACTTC
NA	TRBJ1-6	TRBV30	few	CAWGRGALHF	TGTGCCTGGGGCCGGGGGGCCCTCCACTTT
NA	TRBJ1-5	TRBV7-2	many	CASSLVPGQGQPQHF	TGTGCCAGCAGCTTAGTTCCAGGGCAGGGTCAGCCCCAGCATTTT
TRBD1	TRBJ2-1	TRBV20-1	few	CSALQTGAYNEQFF	TGCAGTGCGCTACAGACAGGGGCCTACAATGAGCAGTTCTTC
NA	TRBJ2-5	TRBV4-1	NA	CASSHLRQDQETQYF	TGCGCCAGCAGCCACTTGAGACAGGACCAAGAGACCCAGTACTTC
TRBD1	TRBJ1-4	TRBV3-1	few	CASSTYRGFNEKLFF	TGTGCCAGCAGCACGTACAGGGGCTTTAATGAAAAACTGTTTTTT
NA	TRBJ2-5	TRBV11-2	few	CASRQGGGDSHQETQYF	TGTGCCAGCAGGCAGGGAGGGGGGGACAGTCACCAAGAGACCCAGTACTTC
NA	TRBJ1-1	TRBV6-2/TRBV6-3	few	CASSLPGSSSTEAFF	TGTGCCAGCAGTTTACCGGGGTCTTCAAGCACTGAAGCTTTCTTT
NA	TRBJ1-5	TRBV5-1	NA	CASSPGADSNQPQHF	TGCGCCAGCAGCCCCGGGGCAGATAGCAATCAGCCCCAGCATTTT
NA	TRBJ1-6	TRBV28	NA	CASSFILGSPLHF	TGTGCCAGCAGTTTTATCCTCGGGTCACCCCTCCACTTT
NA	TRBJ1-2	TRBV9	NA	CASSVDGTYGYTF	TGTGCCAGCAGCGTAGACGGAACCTATGGCTACACCTTC
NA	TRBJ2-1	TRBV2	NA	CASSDGRFPDEQFF	TGTGCCAGCAGTGACGGCAGGTTCCCCGATGAGCAGTTCTTC
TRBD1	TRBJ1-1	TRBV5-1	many	CASSLEGAPEAFF	TGCGCCAGCAGCTTAGAGGGGGCCCCTGAAGCTTTCTTT
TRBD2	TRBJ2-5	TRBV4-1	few	CASSQAIIAGEETQYF	TGCGCCAGCAGCCAAGCCATCATAGCGGGGGAGGAGACCCAGTACTTC
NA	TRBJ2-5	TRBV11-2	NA	CASSPRRTAKTQYF	TGTGCCAGCAGCCCCCGGCGGACAGCGAAGACCCAGTACTTC
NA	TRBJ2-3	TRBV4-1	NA	CASSYILTDTQYF	TGCGCCAGCAGCTACATACTCACAGATACGCAGTATTTT
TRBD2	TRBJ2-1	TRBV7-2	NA	CASSLGLAGTYNEQFF	TGTGCCAGCAGTCTCGGACTAGCGGGGACCTACAATGAGCAGTTCTTC
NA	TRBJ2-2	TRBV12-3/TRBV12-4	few	CASRQDSSTGELFF	TGTGCCAGCAGACAAGACAGCTCCACCGGGGAGCTGTTTTTT
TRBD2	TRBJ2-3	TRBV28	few	CASSPLEVAGLPGTDTQYF	TGTGCCAGCAGCCCACTTGAGGTAGCGGGGCTCCCCGGCACAGATACGCAGTATTTT
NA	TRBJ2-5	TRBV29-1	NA	CSVEHRVWETQYF	TGCAGCGTTGAACACAGGGTGTGGGAGACCCAGTACTTC
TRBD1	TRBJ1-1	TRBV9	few	CASGGQMNTEAFF	TGTGCCAGCGGGGGACAGATGAACACTGAAGCTTTCTTT
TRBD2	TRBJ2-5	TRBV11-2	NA	CASSQLAGVAQYF	TGTGCCAGCAGCCAACTAGCGGGGGTAGCCCAGTACTTC
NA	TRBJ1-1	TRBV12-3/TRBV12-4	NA	CASSGTLVGTEAFF	TGTGCCAGCAGTGGGACCTTGGTCGGCACTGAAGCTTTCTTT
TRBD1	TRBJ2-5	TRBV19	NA	CATSQGKETQYF	TGTGCCACCTCACAGGGGAAAGAGACCCAGTACTTC
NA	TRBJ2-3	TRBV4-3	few	CASSQDRTDTQYF	TGCGCCAGCAGCCAAGATAGAACAGATACGCAGTATTTT
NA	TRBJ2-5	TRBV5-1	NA	CASSPKTGWYQETQYF	TGCGCCAGCAGCCCGAAGACAGGATGGTACCAAGAGACCCAGTACTTC
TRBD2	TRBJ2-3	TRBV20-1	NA	CSAVAGGPDTQYF	TGCAGTGCTGTAGCGGGGGGGCCAGATACGCAGTATTTT
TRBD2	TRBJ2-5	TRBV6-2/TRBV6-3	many	CASSRGGGWPQETQYF	TGTGCCAGCAGTCGCGGGGGGGGCTGGCCCCAAGAGACCCAGTACTTC
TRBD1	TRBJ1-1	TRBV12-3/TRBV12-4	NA	CASRVPGQGGSTEAFF	TGTGCCAGCAGGGTTCCGGGACAGGGAGGGAGCACTGAAGCTTTCTTT
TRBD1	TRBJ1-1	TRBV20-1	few	CSAPNRGDTEAFF	TGCAGTGCCCCGAACAGGGGGGACACTGAAGCTTTCTTT
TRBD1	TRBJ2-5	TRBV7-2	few	CASSPDRGRETQYF	TGTGCCAGCAGCCCTGACAGGGGAAGAGAGACCCAGTACTTC
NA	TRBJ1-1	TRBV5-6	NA	CASSLAVGRQNTEAFF	TGTGCCAGCAGCTTGGCCGTCGGGCGGCAGAACACTGAAGCTTTCTTT
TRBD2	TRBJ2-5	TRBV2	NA	CATGTSEETQYF	TGTGCCACCGGGACTAGCGAAGAGACCCAGTACTTC